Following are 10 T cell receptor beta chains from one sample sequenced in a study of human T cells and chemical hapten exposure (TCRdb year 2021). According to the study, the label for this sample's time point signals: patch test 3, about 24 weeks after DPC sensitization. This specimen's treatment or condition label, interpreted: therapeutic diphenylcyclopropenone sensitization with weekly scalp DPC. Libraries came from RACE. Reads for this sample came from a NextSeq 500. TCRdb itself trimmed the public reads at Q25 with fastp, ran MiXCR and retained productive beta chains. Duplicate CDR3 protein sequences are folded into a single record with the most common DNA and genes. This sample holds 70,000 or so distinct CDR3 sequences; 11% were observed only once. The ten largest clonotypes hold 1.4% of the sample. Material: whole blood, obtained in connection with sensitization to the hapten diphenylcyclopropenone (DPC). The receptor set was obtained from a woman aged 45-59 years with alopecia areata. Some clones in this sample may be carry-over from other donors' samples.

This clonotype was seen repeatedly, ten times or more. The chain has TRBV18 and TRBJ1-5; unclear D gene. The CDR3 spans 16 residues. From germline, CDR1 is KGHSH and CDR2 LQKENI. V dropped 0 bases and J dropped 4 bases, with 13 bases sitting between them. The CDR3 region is CASSPPSAGLNQPQHF. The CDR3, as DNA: TGTGCCAGCTCACCACCGTCCGCGGGCCTTAATCAGCCCCAGCATTTT.

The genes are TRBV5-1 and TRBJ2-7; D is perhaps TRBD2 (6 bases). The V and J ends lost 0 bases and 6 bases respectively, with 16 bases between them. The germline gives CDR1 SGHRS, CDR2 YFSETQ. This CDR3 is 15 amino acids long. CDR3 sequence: CASSLGASGSSEQYF. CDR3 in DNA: TGCGCCAGCAGCTTGGGAGCGAGCGGGTCGTCCGAGCAGTACTTC.

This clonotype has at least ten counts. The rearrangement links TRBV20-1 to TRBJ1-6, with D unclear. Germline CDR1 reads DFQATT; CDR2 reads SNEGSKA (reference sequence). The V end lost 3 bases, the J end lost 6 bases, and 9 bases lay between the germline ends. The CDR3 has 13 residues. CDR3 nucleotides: TGCAGTGCTAGTTGGCAAAGTAATTCACCCCTCCACTTT. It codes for CSASWQSNSPLHF.

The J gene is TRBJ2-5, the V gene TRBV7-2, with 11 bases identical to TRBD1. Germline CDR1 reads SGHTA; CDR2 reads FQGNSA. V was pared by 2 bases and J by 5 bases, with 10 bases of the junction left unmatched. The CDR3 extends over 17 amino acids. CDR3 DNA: TGTGCCAGCAGCTTATCTGGACAGGGGGCGCCCCGGGAGACCCAGTACTTC. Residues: CASSLSGQGAPRETQYF.

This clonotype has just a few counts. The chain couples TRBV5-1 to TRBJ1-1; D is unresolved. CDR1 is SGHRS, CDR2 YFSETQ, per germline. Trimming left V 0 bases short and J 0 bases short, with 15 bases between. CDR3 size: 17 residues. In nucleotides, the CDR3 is TGCGCCAGCAGCTTGGGGGTCCAGTCAATCATGAACACTGAAGCTTTCTTT. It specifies CASSLGVQSIMNTEAFF.

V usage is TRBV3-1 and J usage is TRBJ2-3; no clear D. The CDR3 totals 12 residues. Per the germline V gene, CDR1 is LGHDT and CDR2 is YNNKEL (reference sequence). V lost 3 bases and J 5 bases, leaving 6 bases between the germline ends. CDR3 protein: CASSHRIDTQYF. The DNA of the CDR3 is TGTGCCAGCAGCCACCGTATAGATACGCAGTATTTT.

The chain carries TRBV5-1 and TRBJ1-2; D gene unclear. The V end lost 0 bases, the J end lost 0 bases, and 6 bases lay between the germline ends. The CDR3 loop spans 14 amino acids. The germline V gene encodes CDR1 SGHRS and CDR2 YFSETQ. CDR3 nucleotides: TGCGCCAGCAGCTTGGCCGAGGCTAACTATGGCTACACCTTC. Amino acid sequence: CASSLAEANYGYTF.

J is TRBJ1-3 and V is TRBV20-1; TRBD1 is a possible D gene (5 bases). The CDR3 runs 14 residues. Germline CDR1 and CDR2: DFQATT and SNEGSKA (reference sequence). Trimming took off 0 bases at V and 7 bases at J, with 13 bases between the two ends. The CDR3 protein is CSARDFTGPNTIYF. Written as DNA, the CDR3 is TGCAGTGCTAGAGATTTTACAGGACCGAACACCATATATTTT.

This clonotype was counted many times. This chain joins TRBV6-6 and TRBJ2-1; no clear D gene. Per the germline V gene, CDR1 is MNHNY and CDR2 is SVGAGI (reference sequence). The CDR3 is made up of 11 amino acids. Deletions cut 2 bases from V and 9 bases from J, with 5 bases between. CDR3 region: CASSYLTEQFF. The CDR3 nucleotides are TGTGCCAGCAGTTACCTCACTGAGCAGTTCTTC.

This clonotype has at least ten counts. The chain's CDR3 is CATSDSGQVFTF. Here the CDR3 DNA reads TGTGCCACCAGTGACTCGGGACAGGTTTTTACCTTC. The V gene is TRBV24-1, the J gene TRBJ1-2; 8 positions match TRBD1. Unmatched junction bases numbered 8, after V lost 4 bases and J lost 14 bases. The CDR3 has 12 residues. CDR1 and CDR2 from the germline V gene are KGHDR and SFDVKD.